The 11 T cell receptor beta chains reported below all come from one sample, sequenced in a study of a mutant IDH1 vaccine in newly diagnosed glioma. Time point: week 11, during vaccination. Doses consisted of 300 ug of mutant IDH1 20-mer peptide each, paired with topical imiquimod. These receptors' targets are unknown. Assay: immunoSEQ multiplex PCR; the TCRdb copy retains only in-frame clones and omits some. The profile shows 60,000 to 75,000 clones, 84% of them singletons. Specimen: PBMCs, collected from a glioma patient whose treatment included an IDH1 peptide vaccine. Receptors were obtained from a man aged 25 to 40 with glioma.

This chain links TRBV6-1 with TRBJ1-2; D is possibly TRBD1 (6 bases). The V gene's germline CDR1 is MNHNS and CDR2 SASEGT. CDR3 length: 15 residues. With 2 bases removed from V and 8 bases from J, the gap between germline ends came to 18 bases. The CDR3 bases are TGTGCCAGCAGTGAACCTACAGGGCGCTTCGGAGGCTACACCTTC. This gives the protein CASSEPTGRFGGYTF.

This clone was counted once. CDR3 bases: TGTGCCAGCAGCGTACAGGGTGAACTAATTGGCTACACCTTC. It yields the protein CASSVQGELIGYTF. The chain is built from TRBV5-4 and TRBJ1-2, with D tentatively TRBD1 (6 bases). Trimming stripped 4 bases from V and 7 bases from J, with 17 bases between. Germline CDR1 and CDR2: SGHNT and YYREEE (reference sequence). This CDR3 region has 14 residues.

Within the sample, this clone is medium-sized (0.01 to 0.1%). J is TRBJ1-1 and V is TRBV20-1, with D uncertain. CDR1 is DFQATT and CDR2 is SNEGSKA in the germline V gene (reference sequence). The CDR3 is 8 amino acids. The V end lost 7 bases, the J end lost 8 bases, and 5 bases lay between the germline ends. CDR3 sequence (DNA): TGCAGTGGAGGGGAAGCTTTCTTT. Its translation is CSGGEAFF.

The chain employs TRBV2 and TRBJ2-5, with D possibly being TRBD1 (6 bases). CDR1 SNHLY and CDR2 FYNNEI come from the germline V gene. CDR3 length: 11 residues. The CDR3 loop is CVMAGEETQYF. In DNA form, the CDR3 reads TGTGTGATGGCAGGGGAGGAGACCCAGTACTTC.

The chain joins TRBV7-8 to TRBJ1-6, with 7 bases matching TRBD1. CDR1 and CDR2 from the germline V gene are SGHVS and FQNEAQ. The CDR3 totals 15 residues. J was trimmed by 10 bases and V by 1 base; bases with no gene match: 7. The CDR3 coding sequence is TGTGCCAGCAGCTTAGGGGACAGTATAATCTCACCCCTCCACTTT. This gives the protein CASSLGDSIISPLHF.

The CDR3: CASSLIVTAYSGNTIYF. DNA for the CDR3: TGTGCCAGCAGCTTAATCGTTACAGCTTACTCTGGAAACACCATATATTTT. The chain has TRBV7-8 and TRBJ1-3; D gene uncertain. This CDR3 comprises 17 residues. Trimming stripped 2 bases from V and 0 bases from J, with 14 bases between. The V gene's germline CDR1 is SGHVS and CDR2 FQNEAQ. The variable domain in full, completed from reference TRBV7-8 and TRBJ1-3, reads GAGVSQSPRYKVAKRGQDVALRCDPISGHVSLFWYQQALGQGPEFLTYFQNEAQLDKSGLPSDRFFAERPEGSVSTLKIQRTQQEDSAVYLCASSLIVTAYSGNTIYFGEGSWLTVV.

The V call is TRBV5-1, the J call TRBJ1-1; 7 bases line up with TRBD1. The CDR3 has 13 residues. Germline lookup yields CDR1 SGHRS and CDR2 YFSETQ. V shed 5 bases, J shed 8 bases, and the junction held 9 bases outside the gene matches. Written as DNA, the CDR3 is TGCGCCAGCAGTTCCGGACAGGCATCCGAAGCTTTCTTT. The encoded protein is CASSSGQASEAFF.

This chain uses TRBV5-1 with TRBJ2-5, with a tentative D call TRBD2 (6 bases). Trimming took off 3 bases at V and 5 bases at J, with 14 bases between the two ends. The germline gives CDR1 SGHRS, CDR2 YFSETQ. The CDR3 extends over 14 amino acids. The CDR3 DNA follows: TGCGCCAGCAGCTCCTTCGGGAGTTCCGAGACCCAGTACTTC. Translating gives CASSSFGSSETQYF.

V is TRBV15 and J is TRBJ2-1, with 10 bases identical to TRBD1. This CDR3 spans 15 amino acids. V lost 3 bases, J lost 6 bases, and 5 bases stayed unmatched. In germline, CDR1 is LNHNV, CDR2 YYDKDF (reference sequence). The CDR3 bases are TGTGCCACCAGCAGCCGGGACAGGGGTGTCAATGAGCAGTTCTTC. As protein: CATSSRDRGVNEQFF.

CDR3 sequence reads: CASELGGVETQYF. CDR3 nucleotides: TGTGCCAGCGAGCTTGGGGGAGTCGAGACCCAGTACTTC. The chain links TRBV5-6 to TRBJ2-5; either TRBD1 or TRBD2 may supply D (5 bases each). The V gene lost 7 bases and the J gene lost 5 bases, with 15 bases spanning the gap. Germline CDR1 reads SGHDT; CDR2 reads YYEEEE. The CDR3 is made up of 13 amino acids.

This clone was detected once. The chain is built from TRBV7-2 and TRBJ1-1; a weak D match, TRBD1 (5 bases). The CDR3 has 16 residues. CDR1 is SGHTA and CDR2 is FQGNSA in the germline V gene. Trimming stripped 1 base from V and 1 base from J, with 13 bases between. CDR3 sequence (DNA): TGTGCCAGCAGCTTAGTGGGGGACCCTGGGAACACTGAAGCTTTCTTT. Translation: CASSLVGDPGNTEAFF. Filled out from reference TRBV7-2 and TRBJ1-1, the complete variable domain reads GAGVSQSPSNKVTEKGKDVELRCDPISGHTALYWYRQSLGQGLEFLIYFQGNSAPDKSGLPSDRFSAERTGGSVSTLTIQRTQQEDSAVYLCASSLVGDPGNTEAFFGQGTRLTVV.